This T cell receptor beta chain comes out of a study of blood T cells in healthy people across ages. Study results and limitations: Estimates based on one million T cells were treated as lower bounds.

Together with a sample-barcoded 5' primer, a J-beta primer mix was included in a second PCR lasting about 7 to 11 cycles. TCRdb reprocessed the 5' RACE reads via MiXCR and lists one record per CDR3 protein. The sample yields around 670,000 distinct CDR3 sequences, approximately 30% seen once. With 3 bases clipped from V and 7 bases from J, the junction kept 7 bases outside the gene matches. The V gene's germline CDR1 is SEHNR and CDR2 FQNEAQ (reference sequence). CDR3 length equals 16 residues. Remarks on this clonotype: What it binds is unknown. A much larger clone is a single base away; this may be a read error.

V and J are TRBV7-9 and TRBJ1-6; the match to TRBD1 covers 9 bases. The sample consisted of blood. The TCR sequence derives from a woman aged 80 or over in good health. In DNA form, the CDR3 reads TGTGCCAGCAGCTTTAACTTCGGGACAGGGAATTCACCCCTCCACTTT. It yields the protein CASSFNFGTGNSPLHF.